Following are 21 T cell receptor beta chains from one sample sequenced in a study of T cells in women clearing cervical HPV infection. The assay was immunoSEQ multiplex PCR, and TCRdb's table has in-frame clones only and misses some. This table holds about 23,000 clones. Specimen: blood buffy coat. All receptors derive from a woman between 18 and 70 years old with a cervical HPV16 infection that either progressed to CIN3+ or cleared (not recorded which).

As concerns this clone: The read comes to an end 3 residues before the CDR3 does, leaving the germline J gene to fill in the end. This chain joins TRBV20-1 and TRBJ2-3; TRBD2 aligns across 12 bases. In germline, CDR1 is DFQATT, CDR2 SNEGSKA (reference sequence). J gave up 1 base and V 6 bases, and 8 bases lay outside the gene matches. The CDR3 loop spans 16 amino acids. CDR3 bases read: TGCAGTGCCCCGAGGGGACTAGCGGGCGGCACAGATACG. Encoded protein: CSAPRGLAGGTDT. The CDR3 in full is CSAPRGLAGGTDTQYF.

On this clone: The CDR3 extends 3 residues past the end of the read, so its final part is completed from the germline J gene. The chain couples TRBV15 to TRBJ1-2, with 10 bases fitting TRBD1. V shed 3 bases, J shed 6 bases, and the junction held 4 bases outside the gene matches. Per germline, CDR1 LNHNV and CDR2 YYDKDF (reference sequence). The CDR3 is 14 amino acids. Partial CDR3 DNA: TGTGCCACCAGCAGGAGGACAGGGGGTGATGGC. Its protein product is CATSRRTGGDG. The CDR3 in its entirety is CATSRRTGGDGYTF. Full variable domain (missing parts from reference TRBV15 and TRBJ1-2): DAMVIQNPRYQVTQFGKPVTLSCSQTLNHNVMYWYQQKSSQAPKLLFHYYDKDFNNEADTPDNFQSRRPNTSFCFLDIRSPGLGDTAMYLCATSRRTGGDGYTFGSGTRLTVV.

As for this clone: The observed sequence ends 3 residues before the CDR3 terminus, with the missing tail filled in from the germline J gene. The rearrangement links TRBV13 to TRBJ1-6, with 8 bases identical to TRBD1. CDR3 size: 14 residues. Germline-derived CDR1 and CDR2 are PRHDT and FYEKMQ (reference sequence). The junction had 8 bases not matched to a gene; V was cut back by 6 bases and J by 10 bases. CDR3 region: CASRRTGMSSPLHF. The part of the CDR3 DNA that was read is TGTGCCAGCAGGCGGACAGGGATGAGCTCACCC.

A word on this clone: The read terminates 3 residues ahead of where the CDR3 ends, so the germline J gene completes it. The genes are TRBV2 and TRBJ2-7; TRBD2 matches at 8 bases. Germline lookup yields CDR1 SNHLY and CDR2 FYNNEI. V trimming: 5 bases; J trimming: 3 bases; junction bases outside the gene matches: 6. The CDR3 loop spans 14 amino acids. The covered CDR3 bases are TGTGCCAGCAGTCTAACGGGACTAGGCTACGAG. Protein product: CASSLTGLGYE. The full CDR3 reads CASSLTGLGYEQYF.

Notes on this clone: The read terminates 3 residues ahead of where the CDR3 ends, so the germline J gene completes it. The genes are TRBV5-4 and TRBJ2-3, with 8 positions matching TRBD2. CDR3 length: 14 amino acids. CDR1 is SGHNT and CDR2 is YYREEE in the germline V gene (reference sequence). Trimming removed 4 bases from V and 6 bases from J; junction bases left unmatched: 7. Partial CDR3 DNA: TGTGCCAGCAGCCATCGGACTAGCCCGGATACG. Protein product: CASSHRTSPDT. The full CDR3 reads CASSHRTSPDTQYF.

As concerns this clone: The missing CDR3 end, 3 residues past where the read stops, is filled in from the germline J gene. The chain links TRBV12-3 or TRBV12-4 to TRBJ1-1; D call uncertain. This CDR3 comprises 16 residues. V lost 3 bases, J lost 0 bases, and 14 bases lay in between. CDR3 in amino acids: CASSFRPAQLNTEAFF. CDR3 DNA (partial): TGTGCCAGCAGTTTCCGTCCTGCACAGCTGAACACTGAA.

Notes on this clone: Read coverage stops 3 residues before the CDR3 terminus; the germline J gene supplies the remainder. This chain links TRBV18 with TRBJ2-7; 10 bases line up with TRBD2. Losses at the gene ends were 6 bases for V and 0 bases for J; bases not matched to a gene: 5. The CDR3 is 15 residues long. Looked up from germline, CDR1 is KGHSH and CDR2 is LQKENI. Partial CDR3 DNA: TGTGCCAGCTCTCCAGGACTAGCGGTCTCCTACGAG. Its protein product is CASSPGLAVSYE. The entire CDR3 protein reads CASSPGLAVSYEQYF.

Worth noting for this clone: Sequencing ends 3 residues short of the CDR3 end; the germline J gene provides the rest. J is TRBJ2-7 and V is TRBV30, with D uncertain. Germline CDR1 is GTSNPN and CDR2 is SVGIG (reference sequence). Between the trimmed V and J ends, which lost 1 base and 5 bases, there was a span of 9 bases. The CDR3 spans 12 residues. This chain's CDR3 is CAWSEGSHEQYF. The covered CDR3 bases are TGTGCCTGGAGTGAAGGGTCCCACGAG.

About this clone: The sequence runs out 3 residues before the end of the CDR3; the remainder is reconstructed from the germline J gene. The rearrangement uses TRBV2 and TRBJ2-5; possible D gene TRBD1, 6 bases. The germline CDR1 and CDR2 sequences are SNHLY and FYNNEI. The CDR3 extends over 16 amino acids. V gave up 3 bases and J gave up 4 bases, with 18 bases separating them. CDR3 bases read: TGTGCCAGCAGTGATAGATCCAGGGGTACGGGAGAGACC. This encodes CASSDRSRGTGET. The full CDR3 reads CASSDRSRGTGETQYF.

As regards this clone: The read comes to an end 3 residues before the CDR3 does, leaving the germline J gene to fill in the end. The chain couples TRBV2 to TRBJ1-6; D not certain. V dropped 6 bases and J dropped 7 bases, with 16 bases sitting between them. The CDR3 length is 15 residues. The germline V gene encodes CDR1 SNHLY and CDR2 FYNNEI. CDR3 region: CASSLTGGENSPLHF. The covered CDR3 bases are TGTGCCAGCAGCTTAACGGGCGGGGAGAATTCACCC.

Details on this clone: An end of the junction differs from the germline gene, which may be a read error. The CDR3 is cut off 3 residues early in the read; its end comes from the germline J gene. The chain is built from TRBV4-2 and TRBJ2-2; tentative D call: TRBD2 (6 bases). CDR1 LGHNA and CDR2 YNFKEQ come from the germline V gene. CDR3 length: 14 amino acids. The sequenced CDR3 bases are TGCGCCAGCAGCCCGGGACTCTACACCGGGGAG. This sequence encodes CASSPGLYTGE. The whole CDR3 is CASSPGLYTGELFF.

Note on this clone: The read comes to an end 3 residues before the CDR3 does, leaving the germline J gene to fill in the end. This sequence joins TRBV29-1 and TRBJ2-3; a weak D match, TRBD2 (6 bases). The V end lost 1 base, the J end lost 0 bases, and 8 bases lay between the germline ends. The CDR3 covers 14 residues. Germline CDR1 is SQVTM and CDR2 is ANQGSEA. The sequenced part of the CDR3 DNA is TGCAGCGTTGAAGTAGGAGGGAGCACAGATACG. Encoded protein: CSVEVGGSTDT. Given in full, the CDR3 is CSVEVGGSTDTQYF.

With regard to this clone: The read terminates 3 residues ahead of where the CDR3 ends, so the germline J gene completes it. The chain joins TRBV19 to TRBJ2-1; 10 bases are shared with TRBD1. Trimming cost V 7 bases and J 8 bases; bases outside gene matches: 8. In germline, CDR1 is LNHDA, CDR2 SQIVND (reference sequence). The CDR3 totals 14 residues. The part of the CDR3 DNA that was read is TGTGCCAGTACGGGACAGGGGAGTTTGGATGAG. It specifies CASTGQGSLDE. In full, the CDR3 is CASTGQGSLDEQFF.

Worth noting for this clone: The read ends 3 residues before the CDR3 terminus; that terminus is restored from the germline J gene. This chain uses TRBV6-1 with TRBJ1-3, with 8 bases matching TRBD1. Germline-derived CDR1 and CDR2 are MNHNS and SASEGT. This CDR3 has 12 residues. The covered CDR3 bases are TGTGCCAGCAGTGACAGGACAGGGAAA. Its protein product is CASSDRTGK. The entire CDR3 reads CASSDRTGKIYF.

Turning to this clone: Coverage ceases 3 residues before the CDR3 finishes, and the germline J gene fills in the end. The rearrangement uses TRBV9 and TRBJ2-2, with D unresolved. The V end lost 4 bases, the J end lost 0 bases, and 10 bases lay between the germline ends. Germline CDR1 SGDLS, CDR2 YYNGEE. This CDR3 region has 15 residues. The part of the CDR3 DNA that was read is TGTGCCAGCAGCAACCGGGTCTCGAACACCGGGGAG. The encoded protein is CASSNRVSNTGE. Given in full, the CDR3 is CASSNRVSNTGELFF.

For this clone: With the read ending 3 residues before the CDR3 end, the germline J gene is used to fill in that end. V and J are TRBV19 and TRBJ2-5; the match to TRBD2 covers 7 bases. The length of the CDR3 is 17 residues. V trimming: 4 bases; J trimming: 4 bases; junction bases outside the gene matches: 15. Per germline, CDR1 LNHDA and CDR2 SQIVND (reference sequence). Partial CDR3 DNA: TGTGCCAGTAGTACACAACCCGGGGGGACCCGGGGAGAGACC. Translated, it gives CASSTQPGGTRGET. The full CDR3 protein is CASSTQPGGTRGETQYF.

On this clone: Read coverage stops 3 residues before the CDR3 terminus; the germline J gene supplies the remainder. V usage is TRBV6-2 or TRBV6-3 and J usage is TRBJ1-2, with a possible D match to TRBD1 (6 bases). The CDR3 length is 16 residues. Germline V gene sequence: CDR1 MNHEY, CDR2 SVGEGT. V dropped 6 bases and J dropped 0 bases, with 17 bases sitting between them. Incomplete CDR3 DNA: TGTGCCAGCAGGATCCCTAACAGGGAGGCTAACTATGGC. Its translation is CASRIPNREANYG. The entire CDR3 reads CASRIPNREANYGYTF.

The DNA read from the CDR3 is TGTGCCAGCTCACCGGAAGGGCTCGGCAATCAGCCC. Its protein is CASSPEGLGNQP. The CDR3 in full is CASSPEGLGNQPQHF. This chain connects TRBV18 to TRBJ1-5; no clear D. The read ends 3 residues shy of where the CDR3 ends; the end is completed using the germline J gene. Per germline, CDR1 KGHSH and CDR2 LQKENI. V was cut by 3 bases and J by 2 bases, with 11 bases left in between. The CDR3 contains 15 residues. The whole variable domain, filled in from reference TRBV18 and TRBJ1-5, reads NAGVMQNPRHLVRRRGQEARLRCSPMKGHSHVYWYRQLPEEGLKFMVYLQKENIIDESGMPKERFSAEFPKEGPSILRIQQVVRGDSAAYFCASSPEGLGNQPQHFGDGTRLSIL.

Comment on this clone: The sequenced fragment ends 3 residues before the CDR3 boundary, so the rest is inferred from the germline J gene. This chain uses TRBV12-5 with TRBJ2-7, with 8 bases identical to TRBD1. CDR1 and CDR2 (germline): LGHNT, FRNRAP. V was pared by 1 base and J by 2 bases, with 7 bases of the junction left unmatched. The CDR3 is 16 residues long. The CDR3 protein is CASGLDLGQAAYEQYF. CDR3 DNA (partial): TGTGCTAGTGGTTTGGACCTGGGACAGGCGGCCTACGAG.

As regards this clone: The read stops 3 residues short of the end of the CDR3; the missing end is completed from the germline J gene. V is TRBV7-9 and J is TRBJ2-7, with 7 bases that match TRBD1. The CDR3 is 14 residues long. The V gene's germline CDR1 is SEHNR and CDR2 FQNEAQ (reference sequence). The ends lost 4 bases at V and 3 bases at J; junction bases unmatched: 6. The DNA read from the CDR3 is TGTGCCAGCAGCTCAAGGACAGGTCTCTACGAG. It translates to CASSSRTGLYE. The full CDR3 protein is CASSSRTGLYEQYF. Full variable domain (outside the CDR3, taken from reference TRBV7-9 and TRBJ2-7): DTGVSQNPRHKITKRGQNVTFRCDPISEHNRLYWYRQTLGQGPEFLTYFQNEAQLEKSRLLSDRFSAERPKGSFSTLEIQRTEQGDSAMYLCASSSRTGLYEQYFGPGTRLTVT.

A word on this clone: The read ends 3 residues shy of where the CDR3 ends; the end is completed using the germline J gene. The V and J genes are TRBV29-1 and TRBJ1-1; D perhaps matches TRBD1 (6 bases). Per germline, CDR1 SQVTM and CDR2 ANQGSEA. Between the trimmed V and J ends, which lost 4 bases and 1 base, there was a span of 13 bases. This CDR3 spans 14 amino acids. This CDR3 reads CSVVQGKANTEAFF. CDR3 DNA (partial): TGCAGCGTTGTGCAGGGGAAGGCGAACACTGAA. The whole variable domain, remainder taken from reference TRBV29-1 and TRBJ1-1, is SAVISQKPSRDICQRGTSLTIQCQVDSQVTMMFWYRQQPGQSLTLIATANQGSEATYESGFVIDKFPISRPNLTFSTLTVSNMSPEDSSIYLCSVVQGKANTEAFFGQGTRLTVV.